Reported below is one TCR beta chain. The sample is drawn from a study of blood T cell repertoires in COVID-19. Study-wide context: Acute and convalescent COVID-19 specimens originated in the United States, Italy and Spain. The analysed material was cDNA or gDNA that came from T cells, B-cell-depleted T cells, or PBMCs.

The trim removed 4 bases at V and 4 bases at J, leaving 7 bases unmatched. CDR1 is SGHRS and CDR2 is YFSETQ in the germline V gene. The CDR3 consists of 15 residues. The protocol was immunoSEQ multiplex PCR, while the TCRdb copy is restricted to in-frame clones and leaves out a portion. This table holds tens of thousands of clones, around 80% found once. The sample was peripheral blood. The source is a man in his sixties with acute or convalescent COVID-19. The V call is TRBV5-1, the J call TRBJ2-3; TRBD2 matches 9 bases. In nucleotides, the CDR3 is TGCGCCAGCAGCCTAACCGGGACTAGCCCAGATACGCAGTATTTT. This translates into CASSLTGTSPDTQYF.